This T cell receptor beta chain came from a study of blood T cell repertoires in COVID-19. Clones were read by immunoSEQ multiplex PCR, and TCRdb kept only the in-frame ones, dropping some. The table includes nearly 200,000 clones, 89% detected once. This CDR3 spans 13 amino acids. Trimming removed 6 bases from V and 4 bases from J, with 12 bases in between. Germline V gives CDR1 ENHRY, CDR2 SYGVKD. Each recovered donor of Cohort 3 presented with two negative PCRs, clearance, or symptom resolution. This sequence joins TRBV10-3 and TRBJ1-1; the D gene is possibly TRBD1 (6 bases). This TCR came from a young woman who had recovered from COVID-19. The sample consisted of PBMCs or T cells enriched from blood (not recorded which). This chain's CDR3 is CAISWDKGTEAFF. The CDR3 DNA is TGTGCCATCAGCTGGGACAAGGGCACTGAAGCTTTCTTT.